Each of the 26 T cell receptor delta chains below was sequenced from the same sample in a study of gamma-delta T cells after stem cell transplantation. TCRdb re-called the RT-PCR reads via CATT. The sample gives more than 1,200 delta-chain clones, more than 10% of which show up once; 27% is in the top ten. Source material: gamma-delta T cells. The receptors originated from a human donor. It is not recorded whose cells these are; they may come from a transplant donor.

Details on this clone: A far bigger clonotype differs at one base, so this is likely a read error. At the DNA level, this CDR3 is encoded by other sequences in the same sample as well. The chain combines TRDV2 with TRDJ1; D ambiguous. Germline-derived CDR1 and CDR2 are GEAIGNYY and EKD. The CDR3 has 19 residues. CDR3 coding DNA: TGTGCCTGCGACACCGTTAAAGGGAAGGATTCAGATAACACCGATAAACTCATCTTT. This sequence encodes CACDTVKGKDSDNTDKLIF.

This clone has a handful of counts. TCRdb's listed protein matches a much larger clone and diverges from this DNA's translation at residue 7, likely through a read error; the protein shown comes from the DNA. The rearrangement joins TRDV2 to TRDJ2; D ambiguous. Trimming removed 0 bases from V and 1 base from J, with 14 bases in between. Germline assignment: CDR1 GEAIGNYY and CDR2 EKD. The CDR3 spans 17 residues. The CDR3, as DNA: TGTGCCTGTGACACCCTGGTGGATCCGGATTTGACAGCACAACTCTTCTTT. Its translation: CACDTLVDPDLTAQLFF.

The chain uses TRDV2 and TRDJ1; TRDD3 agrees at 10 bases. The V gene's germline CDR1 is GEAIGNYY and CDR2 EKD. With V trimmed by 0 bases and J by 0 bases, 21 bases remained unmatched. The CDR3 runs 22 residues. CDR3 DNA sequence: TGTGCCTGTGACACCGTTGGGGGATTTGGGGGGGATACGCGCTCGTACACCGATAAACTCATCTTT. It specifies CACDTVGGFGGDTRSYTDKLIF.

This clone has a handful of counts. A far larger clone is a single base away, which makes a read error likely. The same CDR3 also results from other DNA sequences found in this sample. The rearrangement joins TRDV2 to TRDJ1; TRDD3 matches 13 bases. V shed 1 base, J shed 0 bases, and the junction held 16 bases outside the gene matches. This CDR3 region has 21 residues. Germline loops: CDR1 GEAIGNYY, CDR2 EKD. CDR3 protein: CACDTLLGDTRTPTYTDKLIF. The CDR3 coding sequence is TGTGCCTGTGACACATTACTGGGGGATACGCGAACTCCCACTTACACCGATAAACTCATCTTT.

In this sample, this clone turned up a few times. TCRdb's entry gives the protein of a much larger clone, which mismatches this DNA's translation at residue 13, likely from a read error; the protein reported here is translated from the DNA. This chain links TRDV2 with TRDJ1; D is tentatively TRDD2 or TRDD3 (7 bases each). The V and J ends lost 1 base and 4 bases respectively, with 27 bases between them. There are 19 residues in the CDR3. From germline, CDR1 is GEAIGNYY and CDR2 EKD. CDR3 DNA: TGTGCCTGTGACACGGCGGGCTTTCCTACTGGGGCTTCTGGCGATAAACTCATCTTT. Protein: CACDTAGFPTGASGDKLIF.

As regards this clone: The protein recorded in TCRdb matches a much larger clone and deviates from this DNA's translation at residue 14, suggesting a read error; the protein here is obtained by translating the DNA. The chain recombines TRDV2 with TRDJ1, with TRDD3 identical over 11 bases. This CDR3 contains 19 residues. CDR1 and CDR2 (germline): GEAIGNYY, EKD. Trimming took 2 bases from V and 4 from J; bases not matched to a gene: 17. CDR3 DNA sequence: TGTGCCTGTGACAGGCTTGCCCCGCCTGCACTGGGGGATATCGATAAACTCATCTTT. This encodes CACDRLAPPALGDIDKLIF.

This clone was counted between two and nine times. A far larger clone lies a single base away; this is likely a read error. This chain links TRDV2 with TRDJ1, with 10 bases identical to TRDD3. The ends lost 3 bases at V and 2 bases at J; junction bases unmatched: 8. This CDR3 has 16 amino acids. In germline, CDR1 is GEAIGNYY, CDR2 EKD. CDR3 protein: CACDPLLGDATDKLIF. CDR3 bases: TGTGCCTGTGACCCCCTACTGGGGGATGCAACCGATAAACTCATCTTT.

By sample fraction, this clone is large. This chain joins TRDV2 and TRDJ1; D is uncertain. CDR3 length: 14 amino acids. Trimming took 3 bases from V and 2 from J, leaving 12 bases between them. Germline CDR1 reads GEAIGNYY; CDR2 reads EKD. The CDR3 DNA is TGTGCCTGTGACCCGGTGAAAGGGACCGATAAACTCATCTTT. This sequence encodes CACDPVKGTDKLIF.

Notes on this clone: TCRdb shows a much larger clone's protein in place of this DNA's translation, and the two differ at residue 10, likely through a read error; the protein shown is translated from the DNA. V usage is TRDV2 and J usage is TRDJ1, with 8 bases fitting TRDD3. Germline values: CDR1 GEAIGNYY, CDR2 EKD. This CDR3 comprises 19 residues. Trimming took 0 bases from V and 4 from J; bases not matched to a gene: 18. As DNA, the CDR3 is TGTGCCTGTGACACCGTGCCTGGGGGAGACGGTAAAGAAATCGATAAACTCATCTTT. It specifies CACDTVPGGDGKEIDKLIF.

This clone was detected a few times. TCRdb records a much larger clone's protein for this DNA, with a difference at residue 10 that likely arises from a read error; the protein given is the translation of the DNA. V and J are TRDV2 and TRDJ1; 7 positions match TRDD3. The V gene end was trimmed by 0 bases and the J gene end by 0 bases; junction bases not matched to a gene: 12. CDR1 and CDR2 from the germline V gene are GEAIGNYY and EKD. This CDR3 region has 18 residues. CDR3: CACDTVLTGVHYTDKLIF. The CDR3 DNA reads as TGTGCCTGTGACACCGTCCTTACTGGGGTACACTACACCGATAAACTCATCTTT.

Note on this clone: With a far larger clone one base away, a read error is the likely cause. The same CDR3 is also encoded by other DNA sequences in this sample. The rearrangement uses TRDV2 and TRDJ1, with D perhaps TRDD2 or TRDD3 (7 bases each). The CDR3 runs to 19 residues. Germline loops: CDR1 GEAIGNYY, CDR2 EKD. Trimming stripped 1 base from V and 4 bases from J, with 27 bases between. This CDR3 is CACDTAGFPTGAYGDKLIF. DNA of the CDR3: TGTGCCTGTGACACGGCTGGCTTTCCTACTGGGGCTTATGGCGATAAACTCATCTTT.

Of note for this clone: This is likely an artifact of a read error, given a far larger clone one base away. The chain has TRDV2 and TRDJ1; 8 bases fit TRDD3. CDR1 and CDR2 (germline): GEAIGNYY, EKD. There are 13 residues in the CDR3. The CDR3 here is CACDNLGDTKRIF. The DNA of the CDR3 is TGTGCCTGTGATAATCTTGGGGATACTAAACGCATCTTT.

About this clone itself: One base separates it from a far larger clone, so it is likely a read error. This specimen includes other DNA sequences encoding the same CDR3. The chain recombines TRDV2 with TRDJ1, with 9 positions matching TRDD3. Germline CDR1 reads GEAIGNYY; CDR2 reads EKD. J was trimmed by 0 bases and V by 0 bases; bases with no gene match: 22. This CDR3 spans 22 amino acids. The CDR3 DNA is TGTGCCTGTGACACCTTGAGTGCCTTTAAAACGGGGGGATACCAGTACACCGATAAACTCATCTTT. It translates to CACDTLSAFKTGGYQYTDKLIF.

A note on this clone: Since a far larger clone is one base different, this is likely a read error. This sample also contains other DNA sequences that code for the same CDR3. This chain links TRDV2 with TRDJ3; 7 nucleotides align to TRDD3. The V gene's germline CDR1 is GEAIGNYY and CDR2 EKD. This CDR3 comprises 20 residues. Germline trimming cut 3 bases from V and 1 base from J; bases unmatched to any gene: 14. CDR3 region: CACDPPPVEGISWDTRQMFF. The CDR3 region has the DNA TGTGCCTGTGACCCGCCACCGGTTGAGGGGATATCCTGGGACACCCGACAGATGTTTTTC.

On this clone: The likely explanation is a read error, given a far larger clone one base away. The V call is TRDV2, the J call TRDJ1; TRDD3 agrees at 13 bases. Germline loops: CDR1 GEAIGNYY, CDR2 EKD. This CDR3 spans 23 amino acids. The V gene end was trimmed by 0 bases and the J gene end by 0 bases; junction bases not matched to a gene: 21. DNA of the CDR3: TGTGCCTGTGACACCCTCGGGCCCCCCTTACTGGGGGATACGCTTCAGCACACCGATAAACTCATCTTT. Translated: CACDTLGPPLLGDTLQHTDKLIF.

The chain recombines TRDV2 with TRDJ1; TRDD3 agrees at 11 bases. The V gene end was trimmed by 3 bases and the J gene end by 0 bases; junction bases not matched to a gene: 5. The CDR3 has 16 amino acids. Germline-derived CDR1 and CDR2 are GEAIGNYY and EKD. The CDR3 here is CACDPLGDNNTDKLIF. CDR3 nucleotide sequence: TGTGCCTGTGACCCACTGGGGGATAATAACACCGATAAACTCATCTTT.

About this clone itself: TCRdb's protein, taken from a much larger clone, differs from this DNA's translation at residue 6, likely owing to a read error; the protein displayed comes from the DNA. The chain couples TRDV2 to TRDJ1; TRDD3 agrees at 11 bases. Germline values: CDR1 GEAIGNYY, CDR2 EKD. The CDR3 runs 17 residues. After removal of 2 bases from V and 0 bases from J, the junction contained 7 bases not matched to a gene. As DNA, the CDR3 is TGTGCCTGTGACATCTTACTGGGGGATAGAAACACCGATAAACTCATCTTT. This codes for CACDILLGDRNTDKLIF.

Regarding this clone: TCRdb pairs this DNA with a much larger clone's protein that differs at residue 5, likely a read error; the protein shown was translated from the DNA. V is TRDV2 and J is TRDJ1; 10 bases match TRDD3. Germline-derived CDR1 and CDR2 are GEAIGNYY and EKD. Unmatched junction bases numbered 12, after V lost 3 bases and J lost 0 bases. This CDR3 has 18 amino acids. The CDR3 loop is CACDSVKLGDPYTDKLIF. CDR3 sequence (DNA): TGTGCCTGTGACTCCGTAAAACTGGGGGATCCGTACACCGATAAACTCATCTTT.

This clone is deemed large (0.1 to 1%). This same CDR3 is encoded by further DNA sequences in the sample. This rearrangement joins TRDV2 to TRDJ1; 11 nucleotides align to TRDD3. Germline CDR1 GEAIGNYY, CDR2 EKD. J lost 0 bases, V lost 3 bases, and 14 bases had no gene match. The CDR3 is 19 residues long. The CDR3 sequence: CACDPLSPLGDNNTDKLIF. CDR3 nucleotide sequence: TGTGCCTGTGACCCATTGAGTCCACTGGGGGATAATAACACCGATAAACTCATCTTT.

This clone was detected only a few times. TCRdb attributes to this sequence the protein of a much larger clone, which differs from the DNA translation at residue 10; a read error is likely, and the protein displayed is translated from the DNA. J is TRDJ1 and V is TRDV2; D is unclear. Germline V gives CDR1 GEAIGNYY, CDR2 EKD. This CDR3 is 14 amino acids long. Here the CDR3 reads CACDTVVLTAKLIF. CDR3 DNA: TGTGCCTGTGACACCGTGGTACTTACCGCTAAACTCATCTTT.

On this clone itself: This likely reflects a read error, since a far larger clone is one base away. This chain links TRDV2 with TRDJ1; TRDD3 is a possible D gene (6 bases). V was cut by 0 bases and J by 4 bases, with 17 bases left in between. The germline V gene encodes CDR1 GEAIGNYY and CDR2 EKD. This CDR3 has 16 residues. The CDR3 spells CACDTVGGNLGDKLIF. As DNA, the CDR3 is TGTGCCTGTGACACCGTGGGGGGGAACTTGGGCGATAAACTCATCTTT.

As regards this clone: A far larger clone is one base from this, pointing to a likely read error. V usage is TRDV2 and J usage is TRDJ1; TRDD3 matches 9 bases. CDR3 length equals 24 residues. Germline CDR1 is GEAIGNYY and CDR2 is EKD. CDR3: CAWDTVERSVRAGDWGTYTDKLIF. The DNA for the CDR3 is TGTGCCTGGGACACCGTGGAAAGATCGGTGAGGGCAGGTGACTGGGGGACCTACACCGATAAACTCATCTTT.

This clone was seen a few times. TCRdb's listed protein matches a much larger clone and diverges from this DNA's translation at residue 6, likely through a read error; the protein shown comes from the DNA. This chain connects TRDV2 to TRDJ1; TRDD3 matches at 13 bases. The CDR3 sequence is 18 residues long. J gave up 0 bases and V 0 bases, and 6 bases lay outside the gene matches. CDR1 is GEAIGNYY and CDR2 is EKD in the germline V gene. The CDR3 coding sequence is TGTGCCTGTGACACCGTACTGGGGGATACGCTATACACCGATAAACTCATCTTT. Translating it yields CACDTVLGDTLYTDKLIF.

This clone is termed medium-sized. The chain couples TRDV2 to TRDJ3, with 10 bases lining up with TRDD3. The germline gives CDR1 GEAIGNYY, CDR2 EKD. V gave up 3 bases and J gave up 0 bases; unmatched junction bases: 16. This CDR3 contains 22 residues. The CDR3: CACDSTASVGDTSSWDTRQMFF. In DNA, the CDR3 is TGTGCCTGTGACTCAACCGCGTCGGTGGGGGATACTAGCTCCTGGGACACCCGACAGATGTTTTTC.

This clone has only a few counts. Since a far larger clone is one base different, this is likely a read error. The chain uses TRDV2 and TRDJ3; 10 bases are a match to TRDD3. The germline CDR1 and CDR2 sequences are GEAIGNYY and EKD. V lost 0 bases and J lost 1; bases outside the gene matches: 11. The CDR3 spans 21 residues. CDR3 in amino acids: CACDTARSYWGMSWDTRQMFF. The CDR3 bases are TGTGCCTGTGACACCGCGAGATCCTACTGGGGGATGTCCTGGGACACCCGACAGATGTTTTTC.

This clone has more than one count but fewer than ten. The translation of this DNA and the TCRdb protein of a much larger clone differ at residue 9, probably owing to a read error; the protein shown here is translated from the DNA. This chain links TRDV2 with TRDJ1, with a possible D match to TRDD3 (5 bases). V was clipped by 0 bases and J by 0 bases, with 19 bases between them. This CDR3 contains 18 residues. The germline V gene encodes CDR1 GEAIGNYY and CDR2 EKD. The CDR3 DNA reads TGTGCCTGTGACACCGTAGGGGGTCCCGGGGTCTACACCGATAAACTCATCTTT. Its translation is CACDTVGGPGVYTDKLIF.